This TCR beta chain was identified in a study of T cells in Graves' hyperthyroidism and ophthalmopathy. Study-level points and caveats: Appearing also in blood were most of the thyroid clonotypes expanded above 0.001.

The source material, RNA transcripts, was used to amplify TCR beta CDR3 regions. TCR CDR3 regions were first amplified by RT-PCR with HTBI primers. TCRdb reanalysed the multiplex PCR reads using MiXCR and keeps one entry per CDR3 protein. Of some 510,000 distinct CDR3 sequences listed, about 20% are singletons. This CDR3 region has 13 residues. Germline V lookup: CDR1 SGHDN, CDR2 FVKESK. V was shortened by 6 bases and J by 10 bases, with 13 bases between the two germline ends. This clonotype came up a few times. Its specificity is not known. Patients aged 18 to 65 had newly diagnosed hyperthyroidism lasting under 2 months.

The sample comprised blood. The origin of this receptor is a man aged 18 to 35 with Graves' hyperthyroidism. The chain combines TRBV14 with TRBJ1-6, with unresolved D. The CDR3 sequence is CASSQTTASPLHF. CDR3 in DNA: TGTGCCAGCAGTCAAACGACGGCATCACCCCTCCACTTT. Filled out from reference TRBV14 and TRBJ1-6, the complete variable domain reads EAGVTQFPSHSVIEKGQTVTLRCDPISGHDNLYWYRRVMGKEIKFLLHFVKESKQDESGMPNNRFLAERTGGTYSTLKVQPAELEDSGVYFCASSQTTASPLHFGNGTRLTVT.